This is a list of T cell receptor beta chains from one sample in a study of T cell responses to AZD1222 COVID-19 vaccine. Generated by immunoSEQ multiplex PCR, the TCRdb table keeps only in-frame clones and is missing some. Of about 170,000 clones listed, over 85% are singletons. The specimen was peripheral blood, collected on day 0 of AZD1222 vaccination. The receptors stem from an adult in good health. Both conserved end residues are part of each CDR3. The order of the fields is clone size, D gene, V gene, J gene, CDR3 protein, CDR3 DNA. The D gene is left open where the match is weak. Some rows mark clone size as missing; the rest say once, few, many or name a class of expanded clone.

NA	TRBD2	TRBV18	TRBJ2-7	CASSPLGRGATYEQYF	TGTGCCAGCTCACCGCTCGGGAGGGGGGCAACCTACGAGCAGTACTTC
NA	TRBD1	TRBV18	TRBJ2-7	CASSPHPGQVNYEQYF	TGTGCCAGCTCACCCCACCCGGGACAGGTGAACTACGAGCAGTACTTC
NA	NA	TRBV18	TRBJ1-2	CASSSTSSGYTF	TGTGCCAGCTCATCGACCAGTTCTGGCTACACCTTC
once	NA	TRBV10-2	TRBJ1-4	CASRPSEGKLFF	TGCGCCAGCAGACCCTCGGAGGGAAAACTGTTTTTT
NA	NA	TRBV5-1	TRBJ1-6	CASSLDPGLRSPLHF	TGCGCCAGCAGCTTGGATCCGGGCCTCCGGTCACCCCTCCACTTT
NA	NA	TRBV6-5	TRBJ2-7	CASRVSGTYLYEQYF	TGTGCCAGCAGAGTCTCCGGGACGTATCTCTACGAGCAGTACTTC
NA	NA	TRBV5-1	TRBJ2-3	CASRGGMSTDTQYF	TGCGCCAGCAGGGGGGGCATGAGCACAGATACGCAGTATTTT
NA	TRBD2	TRBV15	TRBJ2-3	CATSRVVAGGPYPSTDTQYF	TGTGCCACCAGCAGAGTCGTAGCGGGAGGTCCCTATCCTAGCACAGATACGCAGTATTTT
NA	TRBD2	TRBV15	TRBJ2-2	CATNGLAGENGELFF	TGTGCCACCAACGGACTAGCGGGAGAGAACGGGGAGCTGTTTTTT
NA	TRBD1	TRBV6-6	TRBJ1-3	CASNLSRGPQGNTIYF	TGTGCCAGCAATCTTTCCAGGGGGCCGCAAGGAAACACCATATATTTT
NA	NA	TRBV19	TRBJ2-3	CASSLQTGSDTQYF	TGTGCCAGTAGTCTGCAAACAGGGTCAGATACGCAGTATTTT
NA	NA	TRBV5-1	TRBJ2-3	CASSLWGVVTDTQYF	TGCGCCAGCAGCTTGTGGGGGGTAGTCACAGATACGCAGTATTTT
NA	TRBD1	TRBV30	TRBJ1-2	CAWSTRRTGLYGYTF	TGTGCCTGGAGCACGCGTAGGACAGGGCTCTATGGCTACACCTTC
NA	NA	TRBV19	TRBJ2-7	CASSTSRFHEQYF	TGTGCCAGTAGTACCTCCAGGTTCCACGAGCAGTACTTC
NA	NA	TRBV19	TRBJ2-1	CASSSQGINEQFF	TGTGCCAGTAGTTCCCAGGGGATCAATGAGCAGTTCTTC
once	NA	TRBV6-1	TRBJ2-7	CASSGRGGLRNYEQYF	TGTGCCAGCAGTGGAAGGGGGGGGCTCAGAAACTACGAGCAGTACTTC
NA	TRBD1	TRBV28	TRBJ1-1	CASRRDRGLFEAFF	TGTGCCAGCAGGCGCGACAGGGGGCTTTTTGAAGCTTTCTTT
NA	TRBD2	TRBV15	TRBJ2-1	CATSRDRGGQFF	TGTGCCACCAGCAGAGATCGCGGGGGGCAGTTCTTC
NA	NA	TRBV3-1/TRBV3-2	TRBJ1-4	CASSRRLAPATNEKLFF	TGTGCCAGCAGCCGGAGGTTGGCACCCGCAACTAATGAAAAACTGTTTTTT
NA	NA	TRBV7-6	TRBJ1-3	CASTHPSVGQLDSGNTIYF	TGTGCCAGCACCCACCCCTCTGTCGGACAGCTTGACTCTGGAAACACCATATATTTT
NA	TRBD2	TRBV20-1	TRBJ2-3	CSASFAGATDTQYF	TGCAGTGCTAGTTTTGCGGGAGCCACAGATACGCAGTATTTT
few	NA	TRBV3-1/TRBV3-2	TRBJ1-3	CASSHNPGHSGNTIYF	TGTGCCAGCAGCCACAACCCGGGACACTCTGGAAACACCATATATTTT
NA	NA	TRBV12-5	TRBJ2-3	CASGQGHLDTQYF	TGTGCTAGTGGTCAGGGACATCTGGATACGCAGTATTTT
NA	TRBD1	TRBV5-1	TRBJ2-3	CASSQDRPSTDTQYF	TGCGCCAGCAGCCAGGACAGGCCGAGCACAGATACGCAGTATTTT
NA	NA	TRBV6-5	TRBJ2-3	CASRRDPTDTQYF	TGTGCCAGCAGGCGGGACCCCACAGATACGCAGTATTTT
NA	TRBD1	TRBV6-1	TRBJ2-1	CASSEGQGVNNEQFF	TGTGCCAGCAGTGAGGGACAGGGGGTAAACAATGAGCAGTTCTTC
once	NA	TRBV30	TRBJ1-2	CAWTADLALGYTF	TGTGCCTGGACTGCGGACCTCGCCCTGGGTTACACCTTC
NA	NA	TRBV11-3	TRBJ1-1	CASSLEGMNTEAFF	TGTGCCAGCAGCTTAGAGGGGATGAACACTGAAGCTTTCTTT
NA	NA	TRBV18	TRBJ2-7	CASSLRERGEQYF	TGTGCCAGCTCCCTCCGGGAACGGGGCGAGCAGTACTTC
NA	TRBD1	TRBV18	TRBJ1-5	CASSPGTVSNQPQHF	TGTGCCAGCTCACCAGGGACAGTGAGCAATCAGCCCCAGCATTTT
NA	NA	TRBV27	TRBJ2-7	CASSLRDSYEQYF	TGTGCCAGCAGTTTGAGAGACTCCTACGAGCAGTACTTC
NA	NA	TRBV18	TRBJ1-1	CASSPQGGLDAFF	TGTGCCAGCTCACCACAGGGAGGTTTAGATGCTTTCTTT
NA	NA	TRBV2	TRBJ1-5	CASSEAGVRNQPQHF	TGTGCCAGCAGTGAAGCGGGGGTCAGAAATCAGCCCCAGCATTTT
NA	NA	TRBV5-1	TRBJ2-1	CASSLVSLSEQFF	TGCGCCAGCAGCTTGGTTAGCCTGAGTGAGCAGTTCTTC
NA	TRBD1	TRBV13	TRBJ2-2	CASSLRPGQGVTGELFF	TGTGCCAGCAGCTTAAGGCCGGGACAGGGGGTCACCGGGGAGCTGTTTTTT
NA	NA	TRBV30	TRBJ1-5	CAWSVTGPEKPQHF	TGTGCCTGGAGTGTAACAGGCCCTGAAAAGCCCCAGCATTTT
NA	NA	TRBV5-1	TRBJ1-2	CASSSRVPGRGYTF	TGCGCCAGCAGCTCTAGGGTTCCGGGTCGAGGCTACACCTTC
once	NA	TRBV29-1	TRBJ2-7	CSVKGSYEQYF	TGCAGCGTTAAAGGGTCCTACGAGCAGTACTTC
NA	NA	TRBV4-1	TRBJ1-6	CASSPTGAGNSPLHF	TGCGCCAGCAGCCCCACCGGGGCCGGGAATTCACCCCTCCACTTT